These 20 T cell receptor beta chains were sequenced from one sample in a study of cytomegalovirus exposure and HLA in healthy donors (dated by TCRdb to 2015 to 2018). The receptor library was made with the immunoSEQ multiplex PCR assay. TCRdb mirrors the immuneACCESS table, restricted to in-frame sequences. Some clones are absent from its copies; in checked studies, under half trace to an unresolved V gene, and the reason for the others is unknown. The sample yields a few hundred thousand clones; over 80% were counted once. The ten largest account for 11% to 15% of the sample. Sequenced sample: PBMCs. The receptor set was obtained from a woman younger than 45 in good health and CMV-seropositive.

This clone has only a few counts. The chain uses TRBV27 and TRBJ2-7, with D perhaps matching TRBD1 or TRBD2 (7 bases each). Germline CDR1 reads MNHEY; CDR2 reads SMNVEV (reference sequence). The CDR3 has 12 residues. Between the trimmed V and J ends, which lost 6 bases and 7 bases, there was a span of 13 bases. CDR3 residues: CASSPRGGEQYF. For the CDR3, the DNA is TGTGCCAGCAGCCCCAGGGGGGGGGAGCAGTACTTC.

The gene calls are TRBV5-6 and TRBJ1-3; 8 positions agree with TRBD1. Germline V gene sequence: CDR1 SGHDT, CDR2 YYEEEE. J gave up 11 bases and V 0 bases, and 7 bases lay outside the gene matches. The CDR3 is 14 residues long. The DNA of the CDR3 is TGTGCCAGCAGCTTGGTGGACAGGGAAGGCTCCATATATTTT. This translates into CASSLVDREGSIYF.

The V and J genes are TRBV7-2 and TRBJ1-1; tentative D call: TRBD1 (6 bases). V dropped 1 base and J dropped 4 bases, with 10 bases sitting between them. The length of the CDR3 is 14 residues. Germline lookup yields CDR1 SGHTA and CDR2 FQGNSA. The CDR3 region has the DNA TGTGCCAGCAGCTTAGAGGGACAAAGCACTGAAGCTTTCTTT. It encodes CASSLEGQSTEAFF.

A note on this clone: Different DNA sequences within this sample yield the same CDR3. The chain recombines TRBV6-5 with TRBJ2-7; TRBD1 matches at 7 bases. The ends lost 6 bases at V and 3 bases at J; junction bases unmatched: 2. CDR1 and CDR2 from the germline V gene are MNHEY and SVGAGI. The CDR3 covers 12 residues. This CDR3 is CASSRQGYEQYF. In DNA form, the CDR3 reads TGTGCCAGCAGCCGACAGGGCTACGAGCAGTACTTC.

A single count supports this clone. V gene TRBV18 combines with J gene TRBJ1-1; D is uncertain. This CDR3 comprises 14 residues. Germline V CDR1 and CDR2: KGHSH, LQKENI. V was clipped by 5 bases and J by 6 bases, with 16 bases between them. DNA of the CDR3: TGTGCCAGCTCAGCTTACGGACTTGAGGCTGAAGCTTTCTTT. Translation: CASSAYGLEAEAFF.

The V gene is TRBV4-2, the J gene TRBJ1-2, with D perhaps TRBD1 (5 bases). Germline V gives CDR1 LGHNA, CDR2 YNFKEQ. With 3 bases removed from V and 0 bases from J, the gap between germline ends came to 17 bases. CDR3 length equals 17 residues. The CDR3 region has the DNA TGTGCCAGCAGCCAGGAACCTCAGACAGCTACTAACTATGGCTACACCTTC. Encoded protein: CASSQEPQTATNYGYTF.

The chain carries TRBV25-1 and TRBJ2-7; D uncertain. The germline V and J ends were trimmed by 6 bases and 1 base, with 4 bases remaining between them. This CDR3 is 11 amino acids long. Germline values: CDR1 MGHDK, CDR2 SYGVNS. CDR3 sequence: CASSRSYEQYF. In DNA, the CDR3 is TGTGCCAGCAGCCGGTCCTACGAGCAGTACTTC.

V usage is TRBV4-1 and J usage is TRBJ1-2; D uncertain. Germline loops: CDR1 MGHRA, CDR2 YSYEKL. The CDR3 loop spans 16 amino acids. The V end lost 4 bases, the J end lost 6 bases, and 21 bases lay between the germline ends. DNA for the CDR3: TGCGCCAGCAGCCGAATTTCCGGCTTCCAAATCGATGGCTACACCTTC. Its protein is CASSRISGFQIDGYTF.

V usage is TRBV9 and J usage is TRBJ1-4; a weak D match, TRBD1 (5 bases). Germline V gene sequence: CDR1 SGDLS, CDR2 YYNGEE. Deletions cut 3 bases from V and 8 bases from J, with 14 bases between. The CDR3 has 14 residues. In DNA, the CDR3 is TGTGCCAGCAGCGGCGGGACCTGGGGAGAAAAACTGTTTTTT. Translating it yields CASSGGTWGEKLFF.

V gene TRBV5-4 combines with J gene TRBJ1-2; the D is unclear. This CDR3 is built from 14 residues. The germline gives CDR1 SGHNT, CDR2 YYREEE (reference sequence). Trimming shortened V by 4 bases and J by 8 bases, and 18 bases separated the two germline ends. CDR3 loop: CASSPARGSYGYTF. CDR3 DNA sequence: TGTGCCAGCAGCCCAGCTCGTGGTTCCTACGGCTACACCTTC. Looking up the rest from reference TRBV5-4 and TRBJ1-2 gives the full variable domain: ETGVTQSPTHLIKTRGQQVTLRCSSQSGHNTVSWYQQALGQGPQFIFQYYREEENGRGNFPPRFSGLQFPNYSSELNVNALELDDSALYLCASSPARGSYGYTFGSGTRLTVV.

This clone was observed many times. The J gene is TRBJ2-7, the V gene TRBV9; possibly TRBD1 or TRBD2 for D (5 bases each). V lost 5 bases and J lost 2, with 17 bases in between. The CDR3 has 15 residues. Germline V gene lookup returns CDR1 SGDLS and CDR2 YYNGEE. CDR3: CASSRDEGSPYEQYF. Written as DNA, the CDR3 is TGTGCCAGCAGTAGGGACGAGGGGTCCCCCTACGAGCAGTACTTC. Looking up the rest from reference TRBV9 and TRBJ2-7 gives the full variable domain: DSGVTQTPKHLITATGQRVTLRCSPRSGDLSVYWYQQSLDQGLQFLIQYYNGEERAKGNILERFSAQQFPDLHSELNLSSLELGDSALYFCASSRDEGSPYEQYFGPGTRLTVT.

The gene calls are TRBV5-4 and TRBJ1-2; D perhaps matches TRBD1 (6 bases). Trimming removed 0 bases at V and 4 bases at J, with 10 bases between. Looked up from germline, CDR1 is SGHNT and CDR2 is YYREEE (reference sequence). CDR3 length: 14 amino acids. Written as DNA, the CDR3 is TGTGCCAGCAGCTTGGGGACAGATCTCTATGGCTACACCTTC. It is translated as CASSLGTDLYGYTF.

The chain couples TRBV16 to TRBJ2-3, with TRBD1 matching 8 bases. V gave up 0 bases and J gave up 6 bases; unmatched junction bases: 11. This CDR3 comprises 17 residues. Germline CDR1 KGHSY, CDR2 FQNENV. CDR3 in amino acids: CASSQSAGQGLSDTQYF. CDR3 sequence (DNA): TGTGCCAGCAGCCAATCAGCAGGACAGGGCTTGTCGGATACGCAGTATTTT.

The chain carries TRBV5-1 and TRBJ2-6, with 10 nucleotides matching TRBD2. The germline CDR1 and CDR2 sequences are SGHRS and YFSETQ. The length of the CDR3 is 18 residues. J was trimmed by 0 bases and V by 4 bases; bases with no gene match: 7. CDR3 amino acids: CASSRRTSGLSGANVLTF. DNA of the CDR3: TGCGCCAGCAGCCGGAGGACTAGCGGTCTCTCTGGGGCCAACGTCCTGACTTTC.

The J gene is TRBJ2-7, the V gene TRBV4-3; 10 nucleotides agree with TRBD2. CDR3 length equals 16 residues. Germline V gives CDR1 LGHNA, CDR2 YSLEER. Losses at the gene ends were 4 bases for V and 2 bases for J; bases not matched to a gene: 8. The CDR3 DNA follows: TGCGCCAGCAGCCCGATGCTAGCGGGAGTGGCCTACGAGCAGTACTTC. Protein: CASSPMLAGVAYEQYF.

This clone was seen a few times. The chain has TRBV6-5 and TRBJ2-2; TRBD2 might be the D (5 bases). With 8 bases removed from V and 4 bases from J, the gap between germline ends came to 8 bases. This CDR3 contains 12 residues. CDR1 and CDR2 (germline): MNHEY, SVGAGI. DNA of the CDR3: TGTGCCAGCTGCACTAGCACCGGGGAGCTGTTTTTT. It is translated as CASCTSTGELFF.

The chain couples TRBV9 to TRBJ2-5, with 8 nucleotides matching TRBD1. Unmatched junction bases numbered 7, after V lost 4 bases and J lost 5 bases. Germline lookup yields CDR1 SGDLS and CDR2 YYNGEE. CDR3 length: 14 amino acids. In DNA, the CDR3 is TGTGCCAGCAGCATAGGACAGGGTCGGGAGACCCAGTACTTC. The encoded protein is CASSIGQGRETQYF.

V gene TRBV2 combines with J gene TRBJ1-5, with D maybe TRBD1 (6 bases). The CDR3 spans 13 residues. Trimming removed 9 bases at V and 2 bases at J, with 11 bases between. Per the germline V gene, CDR1 is SNHLY and CDR2 is FYNNEI. The CDR3: CASQGLGNQPQHF. Written as DNA, the CDR3 is TGTGCCAGTCAGGGGTTGGGCAATCAGCCCCAGCATTTT.

The chain recombines TRBV2 with TRBJ2-7, with a tentative D call TRBD1 (5 bases). The germline V gene encodes CDR1 SNHLY and CDR2 FYNNEI. V dropped 8 bases and J dropped 10 bases, with 15 bases sitting between them. The CDR3 length is 11 residues. For the CDR3, the DNA is TGTGCCAGCTTAGGAGACAGCAGACAGTACTTC. It translates to CASLGDSRQYF.

The CDR3 DNA reads TGTGCCATCAGTGAGTCTCCTAGCGGGAGGGCCAACACCGGGGAGCTGTTTTTT. This translates into CAISESPSGRANTGELFF. V usage is TRBV10-3 and J usage is TRBJ2-2, with TRBD2 matching over 12 bases. This CDR3 has 18 amino acids. The J segment lost 2 bases and the V segment lost 0 bases, leaving 4 bases of the junction unmatched. Per the germline V gene, CDR1 is ENHRY and CDR2 is SYGVKD.